This T cell receptor beta chain comes out of a study of a mutant IDH1 vaccine in newly diagnosed glioma (dated by TCRdb to the early 2020s). In the study overall: Patients were given eight vaccinations, in weeks 1, 3, 5, 7, 11, 15, 19 and 23, which matched visits V03 through V10. Vaccination started 4-6 weeks after radiotherapy alone, or was given together with temozolomide cycles in the groups whose treatment included chemotherapy. Longitudinal TCRB deep sequencing was done for about two dozen treated patients, wherever samples were available for exploratory analyses. Before enrollment, most patients had been given radiochemotherapy with temozolomide as standard therapy, while the rest had received either radiotherapy alone or temozolomide alone. Peripheral blood samples were drawn at six visits, namely V03 (baseline), V05, V07, V10, V12 and V13. The roughly 30 treated patients were approximately 62% male and roughly 40% female, with a mean age of around 40 years.

In the case of this clone: This clone's antigen is unknown. Per-nucleotide qualities are absent, and no much larger clonotype sits a single base away.

Library construction relied on the immunoSEQ multiplex PCR assay. Following the manufacturer's protocol, the hsTCRB Kit was used to amplify rearranged TCR beta chain sequences. An Illumina MiSeq was used to sequence the TCRB libraries. The source study handled its data this way. The kit vendor's proprietary platform handled demultiplexing, trimming and gene mapping. TCRdb stores this immuneACCESS table with in-frame sequences only. Part of the clones is absent; in the studies checked, under half of the shortfall reflects unresolved V genes, and no reason is known for the rest. The DNA gave D and trimming, while V, J and clone size come from that table. The sample table contains 70,000 to 100,000 clones; only one count was recorded for roughly 91% of them. Approximately 0.6% of the sample lies in the top ten. Here is what the overall study found, with its caveats: The authors stated that sample limitations prevented analyses of patient blood samples from being reproduced. Vaccine-induced immune responses across multiple MHC alleles were detected in over 80% of patients. PBMC samples for TCRB deep sequencing were selected based on availability. Changes in the top peripheral T cell clonotypes picked up by TCRB sequencing did not appear to be linked to pseudoprogression.

This specimen's time point label, interpreted: week 5, during vaccination. Each vaccine dose was 300 ug of a 20-mer mutant IDH1 peptide in Montanide, given subcutaneously with topical imiquimod. All donors had newly diagnosed IDH1-mutant astrocytomas of WHO grade 3 or 4 that showed loss of nuclear ATRX. The samples were drawn from NOA16, a multicentre, single-arm, open-label phase I trial in Germany that tested a mutant IDH1 peptide vaccine in humans for the first time. Genomic DNA for TCRB sequencing was extracted from EDTA blood using the DNeasy Blood and Tissue Kit. CDR1 MNHNY and CDR2 SVGAGI are derived from the germline V gene (reference sequence). From the cysteine through the phenylalanine, the CDR3 covers 14 amino acids. Only the CDR3 portion is preserved as DNA: 42 bases, with reading frame beginning at the first base. V gives up 6 bases and J gives up 5 bases, and the segment between their germline ends measures 13 bases.

The receptor comes from a woman aged 45-65 years with glioma. The sequence is built from TRBV6-6 and TRBJ1-4, with the D segment identity uncertain. The starting material was PBMCs, obtained from a glioma patient whose treatment included an IDH1 peptide vaccine. CDR3 protein: CASSPPGANEKLFF. The nucleotide sequence reads TGTGCCAGCAGCCCGCCGGGTGCGAATGAAAAACTGTTTTTT.